The 30 T cell receptor beta chains below were found in one sample sequenced in a study of CD8 T cells in ankylosing spondylitis (dated by TCRdb to 2016 to 2017). Summary of the overall study and its limitations: A TCR beta motif of 8 or 9 highly homologous amino acid variants appeared characteristic of blood from ankylosing spondylitis patients.

The antigens these receptors bind are not known. The library came from 5' RACE. TCRdb shows the sequencer as Illumina HiSeq 2500. TCRdb reprocessing: public reads trimmed at Q25 with fastp, clones called with MiXCR, in-frame beta chains kept. Rows are unified per CDR3 protein, each entry keeping the most common DNA and genes. The sample includes over 450,000 distinct CDR3 sequences, with 12% observed a single time. The top ten clones comprise approximately 7% of the sample. Material: blood, either unsorted or a sorted T cell fraction (not recorded which). These receptors were obtained from a male donor with ankylosing spondylitis.

This clonotype has just a few counts. The chain has TRBV5-1 and TRBJ2-7; TRBD2 aligns across 7 bases. The length of the CDR3 is 13 residues. V was clipped by 7 bases and J by 3 bases; unmatched bases: 7. CDR1 is SGHRS and CDR2 is YFSETQ in the germline V gene. The CDR3 region is CASREEGNYEQYF. Here the CDR3 DNA reads TGCGCCAGCCGGGAGGAGGGGAACTACGAGCAGTACTTC.

This clonotype occurred a few times. The chain joins TRBV3-1 to TRBJ2-1; TRBD1 agrees at 10 bases. V lost 3 bases to trimming and J lost 4 bases; unmatched junction nucleotides: 6. From germline, CDR1 is LGHDT and CDR2 YNNKEL (reference sequence). The CDR3 has 16 residues. The CDR3 DNA reads TGTGCCAGCAGCCAGGGGGGACAGGGGCTTTACAATGAGCAGTTCTTC. Its translation: CASSQGGQGLYNEQFF.

The sample holds a few counts of this clonotype. V gene TRBV9 combines with J gene TRBJ2-3; 12 nucleotides line up with TRBD2. V dropped 3 bases and J dropped 3; count of bases not matched to a gene: 2. There are 15 residues in the CDR3. CDR1 is SGDLS, CDR2 YYNGEE, per germline. Written as DNA, the CDR3 is TGTGCCAGCAGCGCAGGGACTAGCGGGACAGATACGCAGTATTTT. Its translation: CASSAGTSGTDTQYF.

The J gene is TRBJ1-6, the V gene TRBV5-1; the D gene is possibly TRBD1 (5 bases). CDR1 SGHRS and CDR2 YFSETQ come from the germline V gene. The V and J ends lost 2 bases and 7 bases respectively, with 13 bases between them. The CDR3 runs 15 residues. The CDR3 DNA is TGCGCCAGCAGCTTATTGTCTGGGGGGAATTCACCCCTCCACTTT. Amino acid sequence: CASSLLSGGNSPLHF.

The V call is TRBV27, the J call TRBJ2-7; unclear D gene. Germline V gene data show CDR1 as MNHEY and CDR2 as SMNVEV (reference sequence). The germline V and J ends were trimmed by 6 bases and 9 bases, with 30 bases remaining between them. This CDR3 comprises 17 residues. The CDR3 loop reads CASSRLGSENPNLSQYV. In DNA, the CDR3 is TGTGCCAGCAGCCGCCTCGGATCGGAGAACCCCAATTTGTCGCAGTACGTC.

The chain links TRBV5-1 to TRBJ1-4, with D perhaps matching TRBD1 (5 bases). Germline V gene lookup returns CDR1 SGHRS and CDR2 YFSETQ. The CDR3 runs to 14 residues. With 4 bases removed from V and 6 bases from J, the gap between germline ends came to 13 bases. CDR3 residues: CASSTLGGDEKLFF. The CDR3 nucleotides are TGCGCCAGCAGCACTTTGGGAGGGGATGAAAAACTGTTTTTT. Supplemented by reference TRBV5-1 and TRBJ1-4, the full variable domain reads KAGVTQTPRYLIKTRGQQVTLSCSPISGHRSVSWYQQTPGQGLQFLFEYFSETQRNKGNFPGRFSGRQFSNSRSEMNVSTLELGDSALYLCASSTLGGDEKLFFGSGTQLSVL.

This chain connects TRBV2 to TRBJ2-1, with 7 bases that match TRBD2. This CDR3 is 17 amino acids long. After removal of 3 bases from V and 0 bases from J, the junction contained 8 bases not matched to a gene. Germline-derived CDR1 and CDR2 are SNHLY and FYNNEI. CDR3: CASSEMGGGSSYNEQFF. CDR3 bases: TGTGCCAGCAGTGAGATGGGAGGCGGGAGCTCCTACAATGAGCAGTTCTTC.

V and J are TRBV12-3 or TRBV12-4 and TRBJ1-4; 11 bases agree with TRBD1. J was trimmed by 7 bases and V by 4 bases; bases with no gene match: 8. This CDR3 is 16 amino acids long. CDR3 DNA sequence: TGTGCCAGCAGTTCAGGACAGGGGGCTGTTTTTGAAAAACTGTTTTTT. Translated, it gives CASSSGQGAVFEKLFF.

This clonotype was counted a few times. The gene calls are TRBV6-6 and TRBJ1-1; 10 bases are a match to TRBD1. V was clipped by 6 bases and J by 4 bases; unmatched bases: 2. The CDR3 totals 13 residues. The V gene's germline CDR1 is MNHNY and CDR2 SVGAGI (reference sequence). The CDR3 spells CASRDRGSTEAFF. CDR3 coding DNA: TGTGCCAGCAGGGACAGGGGGAGCACTGAAGCTTTCTTT.

This CDR3 is CATSRGYGGELFF. As DNA, the CDR3 is TGTGCCACCAGCAGAGGTTACGGGGGGGAGCTGTTTTTT. The chain recombines TRBV15 with TRBJ2-2, with no clear D. CDR1 LNHNV and CDR2 YYDKDF come from the germline V gene (reference sequence). V was cut by 1 base and J by 8 bases, with 8 bases left in between. The CDR3 consists of 13 residues.

In its sample, this clonotype was seen a few times. The genes are TRBV6-2 or TRBV6-3 and TRBJ2-5; D is ambiguous. Germline V gives CDR1 MNHEY, CDR2 SVGEGT. This CDR3 is 13 amino acids long. V dropped 2 bases and J dropped 5 bases, with 9 bases sitting between them. In DNA, the CDR3 is TGTGCCAGCAGTTACGTGGAAAGGGAGACCCAGTACTTC. Residues: CASSYVERETQYF.

This clonotype was counted only a few times. The chain combines TRBV7-2 with TRBJ1-4; D perhaps matches TRBD1 (5 bases). This CDR3 is 15 amino acids long. Germline CDR1 is SGHTA and CDR2 is FQGNSA. The V end was cut by 7 bases, the J end by 4 bases, with 16 bases between. The CDR3 coding sequence is TGTGCCAGCACCCTAAGGGGCACCCTTAATGAAAAACTGTTTTTT. This translates into CASTLRGTLNEKLFF. Looking up the rest from reference TRBV7-2 and TRBJ1-4 gives the full variable domain: GAGVSQSPSNKVTEKGKDVELRCDPISGHTALYWYRQSLGQGLEFLIYFQGNSAPDKSGLPSDRFSAERTGGSVSTLTIQRTQQEDSAVYLCASTLRGTLNEKLFFGSGTQLSVL.

A remark on this clonotype: This may be a read error: a much more frequent sequence differs by one nucleotide. The chain uses TRBV2 and TRBJ2-1; D is perhaps TRBD2 (6 bases). CDR3 length equals 14 residues. The V gene's germline CDR1 is SNHLY and CDR2 FYNNEI. The DNA of the CDR3 is TGTGCCAGCAACCGGGACTCCTCCTGCAATGAGCAGTTCTTC. It encodes CASNRDSSCNEQFF.

The genes are TRBV5-5 and TRBJ2-7; D might be TRBD2 (6 bases). This CDR3 comprises 14 residues. V lost 3 bases and J 2 bases, leaving 12 bases between the germline ends. Germline-derived CDR1 and CDR2 are SGHKS and YYEKEE (reference sequence). CDR3 sequence (DNA): TGTGCCAGCAGCTGGGGGACGGGAGCCTACGAGCAGTACTTC. This translates into CASSWGTGAYEQYF.

This clonotype has just a few counts. CDR3 residues: CASSFGLAGGQGTGELFF. The DNA of the CDR3 is TGTGCCAGCAGTTTTGGACTAGCGGGAGGGCAAGGTACCGGGGAGCTGTTTTTT. This chain links TRBV27 with TRBJ2-2; 15 nucleotides agree with TRBD2. From germline, CDR1 is MNHEY and CDR2 SMNVEV (reference sequence). This CDR3 spans 18 amino acids. V lost 3 bases and J lost 5; bases outside the gene matches: 7.

Many counts were recorded for this clonotype. The chain employs TRBV20-1 and TRBJ2-2; possible D gene TRBD2, 7 bases. V dropped 0 bases and J dropped 3 bases, with 11 bases sitting between them. Germline CDR1 reads DFQATT; CDR2 reads SNEGSKA (reference sequence). The CDR3 contains 15 residues. CDR3 residues: CSAREAGADTGELFF. Here the CDR3 DNA reads TGCAGTGCTAGAGAGGCGGGGGCAGACACCGGGGAGCTGTTTTTT.

In this sample, this clonotype turned up a few times. The chain joins TRBV5-6 to TRBJ2-1; no firm D call. CDR3 length equals 14 residues. Trimming cost V 0 bases and J 4 bases, with 8 bases left between them. Germline V lookup: CDR1 SGHDT, CDR2 YYEEEE. CDR3: CASSLVDNYNEQFF. The CDR3 region has the DNA TGTGCCAGCAGCTTGGTCGACAATTACAATGAGCAGTTCTTC. The complete variable domain, with remaining parts taken from reference TRBV5-6 and TRBJ2-1, reads DAGVTQSPTHLIKTRGQQVTLRCSPKSGHDTVSWYQQALGQGPQFIFQYYEEEERQRGNFPDRFSGHQFPNYSSELNVNALLLGDSALYLCASSLVDNYNEQFFGPGTRLTVL.

In its sample, this clonotype was seen a few times. V and J are TRBV15 and TRBJ2-5; D not certain. With 1 base removed from V and 0 bases from J, the gap between germline ends came to 21 bases. This CDR3 has 19 amino acids. Germline V gives CDR1 LNHNV, CDR2 YYDKDF (reference sequence). CDR3 nucleotide sequence: TGTGCCACCAGCAGAGGCCGGCATCTGGCGGAAGGGTACCAAGAGACCCAGTACTTC. Protein: CATSRGRHLAEGYQETQYF.

The V and J genes are TRBV12-3 or TRBV12-4 and TRBJ2-7; D possibly uses TRBD1 or TRBD2 (5 bases each). This CDR3 has 13 amino acids. V lost 3 bases and J lost 6, with 12 bases in between. The CDR3: CASSFKSGSEQYF. CDR3 in DNA: TGTGCCAGCAGTTTCAAGTCAGGGAGCGAGCAGTACTTC.

The sample holds one count of this clonotype. The chain is built from TRBV7-2 and TRBJ1-2; D is undetermined. CDR1 and CDR2 (germline): SGHTA, FQGNSA. The V end was cut by 5 bases, the J end by 8 bases, with 15 bases between. The CDR3 runs 13 residues. CDR3 bases: TGTGCCAGCAGCCGGGAGAGAAGAGGCGGCTACACCTTC. Translating gives CASSRERRGGYTF.

In this sample, this clonotype turned up a few times. V usage is TRBV5-1 and J usage is TRBJ2-2, with 10 bases that match TRBD2. V lost 4 bases and J lost 2; bases outside the gene matches: 2. The CDR3 spans 15 residues. Germline V gene sequence: CDR1 SGHRS, CDR2 YFSETQ. CDR3 amino acids: CASSQREGNTGELFF. CDR3 sequence (DNA): TGCGCCAGCAGCCAGCGGGAGGGTAACACCGGGGAGCTGTTTTTT.

This clonotype was seen a few times. The chain has TRBV7-9 and TRBJ2-7; 7 nucleotides line up with TRBD1. Trimming removed 5 bases from V and 2 bases from J; junction bases left unmatched: 6. The germline V gene has CDR1 SEHNR and CDR2 FQNEAQ (reference sequence). There are 14 residues in the CDR3. For the CDR3, the DNA is TGTGCCAGCAGCCCCGCCGGGACAGCCTACGAGCAGTACGTC. Protein product: CASSPAGTAYEQYV.

There are a few counts of this clonotype. The chain is built from TRBV27 and TRBJ1-2; TRBD1 matches at 9 bases. The ends lost 5 bases at V and 4 bases at J; junction bases unmatched: 5. Germline CDR1 is MNHEY and CDR2 is SMNVEV (reference sequence). The CDR3 consists of 14 residues. This CDR3 reads CASSMTGGLYGYTF. The DNA of the CDR3 is TGTGCCAGCAGTATGACAGGGGGACTCTATGGCTACACCTTC.

This clonotype was observed a few times. V usage is TRBV5-1 and J usage is TRBJ1-5; D may be TRBD1 (5 bases). CDR1 and CDR2 (germline): SGHRS, YFSETQ. The CDR3 has 14 residues. V shed 0 bases and J shed 9 bases, with 13 bases lying between them. The CDR3 DNA is TGCGCCAGCAGCTTGGAAGGGGTGTCTATGCCCCAGCATTTT. Its translation: CASSLEGVSMPQHF.

This clonotype showed up just a few times. The J gene is TRBJ1-4, the V gene TRBV20-1; D remains unclear. CDR1 is DFQATT, CDR2 SNEGSKA, per germline (reference sequence). Trimming pared 3 bases from V and 6 bases from J, leaving 8 bases between. This CDR3 comprises 12 residues. CDR3: CSASRDYEKLFF. In DNA, the CDR3 is TGCAGTGCTAGCCGGGATTATGAAAAACTGTTTTTT.

This rearrangement joins TRBV12-3 or TRBV12-4 to TRBJ2-1; D not certain. Trimming pared 3 bases from V and 0 bases from J, leaving 9 bases between. The CDR3 is made up of 15 amino acids. The CDR3 sequence: CASSLDEGSYNEQFF. CDR3 nucleotides: TGTGCCAGCAGTTTGGACGAAGGCTCCTACAATGAGCAGTTCTTC.

A few counts support this clonotype. This chain joins TRBV11-2 and TRBJ2-7; 7 positions match TRBD1. CDR1 is SGHAT and CDR2 is FQNNGV in the germline V gene. This CDR3 has 15 amino acids. Trimming cost V 1 base and J 1 base; bases outside gene matches: 4. As DNA, the CDR3 is TGTGCCAGCAGCTTAGGGGGACAGTGGTCCTACGAGCAGTACTTC. It is translated as CASSLGGQWSYEQYF.

This clonotype was counted a few times. V gene TRBV7-1 combines with J gene TRBJ1-1, with D possibly matching TRBD1 (6 bases). TRBV7-1 carries the ORF label, with uncertain function. V shed 3 bases and J shed 11 bases, with 49 bases lying between them. The CDR3 length is 24 residues. CDR3 amino acids: CASSSSHRGAPTDTDTTYSGEAFF. In nucleotides, the CDR3 is TGTGCCAGCAGCTCCTCTCATAGGGGGGCCCCTACTGACACTGATACTACTTATTCGGGTGAGGCTTTCTTT.

The gene calls are TRBV9 and TRBJ2-3; D unclear. This CDR3 has 13 amino acids. Trimming removed 1 base from V and 2 bases from J, with 5 bases in between. Per the germline V gene, CDR1 is SGDLS and CDR2 is YYNGEE. This CDR3 reads CASSVRYTDTQYF. The CDR3 region has the DNA TGTGCCAGCAGCGTACGATACACAGATACGCAGTATTTT.

The V gene is TRBV24-1, the J gene TRBJ2-1, with D possibly matching TRBD1 (5 bases). The CDR3 is 16 amino acids. Deletions cut 6 bases from V and 4 bases from J, with 18 bases between. The germline gives CDR1 KGHDR, CDR2 SFDVKD. CDR3 sequence: CATSSPETERYNEQFF. The CDR3 DNA reads as TGTGCCACCAGTAGTCCCGAGACAGAAAGGTACAATGAGCAGTTCTTC.